This T cell receptor beta chain came from a study of blood T cell repertoires in COVID-19. Study-level background: Samples of COVID-19 (acute and convalescent) were obtained from the United States, Italy and Spain. Sample material is recorded as cDNA or gDNA derived from T cells, B-cell-depleted T cells, or PBMCs.

This clone was detected a few times. Other DNA sequences in the sample encode the same CDR3. The germline gives CDR1 GTSNPN, CDR2 SVGIG (reference sequence). The CDR3 consists of 11 residues. Trimming left V 5 bases short and J 2 bases short, with 6 bases between. Original processing notes: Estimation of nucleated cell counts relied on the amplification of reference gene primers. Sequencing used immunoSEQ multiplex PCR; TCRdb keeps in-frame clones, though not all of them. That table is the source of V, J and clone size, and D and trimming were worked out from the DNA. Here the sample spans 140,000 to 150,000 clones, roughly 88% being singletons.

This TCR was sampled from a man between 60 and 75 years old with active or convalescent COVID-19. Sequencing was performed on peripheral blood. V usage is TRBV30 and J usage is TRBJ1-2, with D hard to call. The DNA for the CDR3 is TGTGCCTGGGGACGGAACTATGGCTACACCTTC. Encoded protein: CAWGRNYGYTF.